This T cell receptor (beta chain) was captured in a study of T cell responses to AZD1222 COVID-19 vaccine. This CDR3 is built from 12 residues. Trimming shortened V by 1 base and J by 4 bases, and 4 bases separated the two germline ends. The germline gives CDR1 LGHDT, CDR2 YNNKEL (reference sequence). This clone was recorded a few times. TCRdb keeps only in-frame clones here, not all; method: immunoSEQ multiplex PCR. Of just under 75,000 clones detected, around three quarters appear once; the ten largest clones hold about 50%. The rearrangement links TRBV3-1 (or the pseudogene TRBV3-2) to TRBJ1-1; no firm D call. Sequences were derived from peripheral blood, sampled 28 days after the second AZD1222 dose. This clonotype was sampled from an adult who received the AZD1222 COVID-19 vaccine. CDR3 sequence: CASSQGGTEAFF. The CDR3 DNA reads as TGTGCCAGCAGCCAAGGGGGCACTGAAGCTTTCTTT.